This TCR beta chain is drawn from a study of T-cell reconstitution after alpha-beta-depleted transplantation in children. Findings of the study overall: Day-60 TCRbeta diversity that was high in some patients was derived from surviving recipient T cells and thymic progenitors. When one year had passed after transplant, most T-cell counts and diversity came from newly produced T cells.

Trimming removed 0 bases from V and 0 bases from J, with 13 bases in between. The CDR3 is 17 amino acids. The germline CDR1 and CDR2 sequences are SGDLS and YYNGEE. Preparation of the TCRbeta library used unique molecular identifiers. TCRdb independently ran MiXCR on the PCR reads; one entry per CDR3 protein. The table shows 700,000 to 950,000 distinct CDR3 sequences, with around 17% occurring only once. This clonotype has a handful of counts. Its target is not known. Here the sequenced sample was PBMCs, mostly from graft donor cells, taken 360 days after TCRalphabeta/CD19-depleted stem cell transplant. The J gene is TRBJ2-1, the V gene TRBV9; D is undetermined. The sequence derives from a male patient between 5 and 17 years old who had a stem cell transplant for acute lymphoblastic leukemia, so the T cells may come from the graft donor. The CDR3 spells CASSVEPSVSSYNEQFF. For the CDR3, the DNA is TGTGCCAGCAGCGTAGAGCCCTCCGTGAGCTCCTACAATGAGCAGTTCTTC. Looking up the rest from reference TRBV9 and TRBJ2-1 gives the full variable domain: DSGVTQTPKHLITATGQRVTLRCSPRSGDLSVYWYQQSLDQGLQFLIQYYNGEERAKGNILERFSAQQFPDLHSELNLSSLELGDSALYFCASSVEPSVSSYNEQFFGPGTRLTVL.